This passage covers 3 T cell receptor beta chains from one sample sequenced in a study of shared clonotypes between healthy human individuals. Sequencing used immunoSEQ multiplex PCR; TCRdb keeps in-frame clones, though not all of them. In the table there are about 230,000 clones, about 65% of which are singletons. The material sequenced was memory CD4+ T cells sorted from blood. The subset is: CD45RA-negative fraction. These receptors were collected from a young man in good health.

The chain recombines TRBV23-1 with TRBJ2-6; D perhaps matches TRBD1 (5 bases). TRBV23-1 is an open reading frame, and its role is uncertain. V gave up 2 bases and J gave up 0 bases, with 17 bases separating them. The CDR3 contains 19 residues. The CDR3 reads CASSQGAPLQISGANVLTF. The CDR3 region has the DNA TGCGCCAGCAGTCAAGGGGCCCCTTTGCAGATCTCTGGGGCCAACGTCCTGACTTTC.

V and J are TRBV7-9 and TRBJ2-3; no reliable D call. CDR1 is SEHNR, CDR2 FQNEAQ, per germline (reference sequence). The V and J ends lost 5 bases and 2 bases respectively, with 11 bases between them. The CDR3 spans 14 residues. The CDR3 nucleotides are TGTGCCAGCAGCACAGACATACACACAGATACGCAGTATTTT. This gives the protein CASSTDIHTDTQYF.

The rearrangement joins TRBV6-1 to TRBJ1-1; D gene unclear. This CDR3 is 12 amino acids long. The V and J ends lost 7 bases and 0 bases respectively, with 6 bases between them. Germline V gene sequence: CDR1 MNHNS, CDR2 SASEGT. CDR3 residues: CASTTMNTEAFF. The DNA of the CDR3 is TGTGCCAGCACTACTATGAACACTGAAGCTTTCTTT.